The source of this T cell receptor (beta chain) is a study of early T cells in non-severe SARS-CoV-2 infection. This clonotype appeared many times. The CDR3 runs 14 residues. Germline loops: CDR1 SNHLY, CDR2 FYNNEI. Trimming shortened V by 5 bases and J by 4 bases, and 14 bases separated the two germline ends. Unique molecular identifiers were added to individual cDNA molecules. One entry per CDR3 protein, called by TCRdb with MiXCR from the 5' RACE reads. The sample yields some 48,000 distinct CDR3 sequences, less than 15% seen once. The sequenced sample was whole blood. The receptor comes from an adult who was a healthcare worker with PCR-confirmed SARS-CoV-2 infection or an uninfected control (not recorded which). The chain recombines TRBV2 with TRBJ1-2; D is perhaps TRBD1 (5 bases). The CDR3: CASSLTDLGYGYTF. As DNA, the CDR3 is TGTGCCAGCAGTCTGACAGACCTTGGCTATGGCTACACCTTC.